The 10 T cell receptor beta chains below come from one sample, sequenced in a study of radiation and T cells in renal cell carcinoma. Noted time point: blood 4 weeks post-SBRT, at nephrectomy. The treatment denotes: 15 Gy SBRT to primary tumor, nephrectomy 4 weeks later. Libraries were prepared by immunoSEQ multiplex PCR; TCRdb keeps only in-frame clonotypes and omits some of them. The repertoire has fewer than 85,000 clones, roughly nine tenths of them found once; the top ten carry about 6%. The source material was blood, sampled from a patient whose treatment included radiotherapy and nephrectomy. The receptors derive from a woman in her sixties or seventies with renal cell carcinoma.

The genes are TRBV6-1 and TRBJ2-5; a weak D match, TRBD2 (6 bases). The CDR3 contains 15 residues. V shed 6 bases and J shed 11 bases, with 25 bases lying between them. The germline V gene encodes CDR1 MNHNS and CDR2 SASEGT. The CDR3 region has the DNA TGTGCCAGCAGCATCAAAGCGGGTGCCAGTGGGGAGCAGTACTTC. Residues: CASSIKAGASGEQYF.

The rearrangement joins TRBV5-6 to TRBJ2-7; 9 nucleotides line up with TRBD1. V lost 0 bases, J lost 1 base, and 8 bases stayed unmatched. This CDR3 has 17 amino acids. Germline CDR1 is SGHDT and CDR2 is YYEEEE. The CDR3 DNA is TGTGCCAGCAGCTTGGCTCACAGGGGGCCACAGTCCTACGAGCAGTACTTC. Residues: CASSLAHRGPQSYEQYF.

This clone appeared once. The chain combines TRBV27 with TRBJ1-3; maybe TRBD1 (6 bases). The CDR3 runs 17 residues. V lost 4 bases to trimming and J lost 2 bases, with 18 bases between them. Germline CDR1 reads MNHEY; CDR2 reads SMNVEV (reference sequence). The CDR3 DNA is TGTGCCAGCAGTTCCCTCAAGGGGGATGTTACTGGAAACACCATATATTTT. It translates to CASSSLKGDVTGNTIYF.

This clone was counted once. The chain carries TRBV4-2 and TRBJ1-3, with D maybe TRBD1 (6 bases). The CDR3 loop spans 17 amino acids. The V and J ends lost 4 bases and 3 bases respectively, with 19 bases between them. CDR1 is LGHNA, CDR2 YNFKEQ, per germline. In DNA, the CDR3 is TGTGCCAGCAGCCCGATTTCAGGGGAAATTATTGGAAACACCATATATTTT. This gives the protein CASSPISGEIIGNTIYF.

The rearrangement links TRBV29-1 to TRBJ2-6; D not certain. The germline V gene encodes CDR1 SQVTM and CDR2 ANQGSEA. With 1 base removed from V and 0 bases from J, the gap between germline ends came to 7 bases. CDR3 length equals 15 residues. CDR3 nucleotide sequence: TGCAGCGTTGAAGCGGGTTACTCTGGGGCCAACGTCCTGACTTTC. It codes for CSVEAGYSGANVLTF.

The chain has TRBV6-5 and TRBJ1-2, with 7 bases aligning to TRBD1. Germline-derived CDR1 and CDR2 are MNHEY and SVGAGI. The J segment lost 4 bases and the V segment lost 2 bases, leaving 4 bases of the junction unmatched. The CDR3 has 14 residues. The CDR3 loop reads CASSYQQGTYGYTF. For the CDR3, the DNA is TGTGCCAGCAGTTACCAACAGGGGACCTATGGCTACACCTTC.

Regarding this clone: The junction and the germline gene differ at one end; a read error may be behind it. The chain is built from TRBV11-1 and TRBJ2-5, with 12 bases identical to TRBD2. This CDR3 region has 14 residues. Germline CDR1 SGHAT, CDR2 FQDESV (reference sequence). The chain's CDR3 is CASSLAGGRETQYF. The CDR3 DNA sequence: TGTGCCAGCAGCCTAGCGGGGGGGCGTGAGACCCAGTACTTC. The full variable domain, rest sourced from reference TRBV11-1 and TRBJ2-5, is EAEVAQSPRYKITEKSQAVAFWCDPISGHATLYWYRQILGQGPELLVQFQDESVVDDSQLPKDRFSAERLKGVDSTLKIQPAELGDSAMYLCASSLAGGRETQYFGPGTRLLVL.

The chain couples TRBV28 to TRBJ2-7, with 7 bases identical to TRBD1. V dropped 7 bases and J dropped 0; count of bases not matched to a gene: 6. Germline CDR1 reads MDHEN; CDR2 reads SYDVKM. CDR3 length: 14 residues. In DNA form, the CDR3 reads TGTGCCAGCACCCTGGGACAGCCCTCCTACGAGCAGTACTTC. This sequence encodes CASTLGQPSYEQYF.

The V and J genes are TRBV6-1 and TRBJ2-7, with 7 bases that match TRBD1. Germline V gene sequence: CDR1 MNHNS, CDR2 SASEGT. Losses at the gene ends were 4 bases for V and 0 bases for J; bases not matched to a gene: 3. CDR3 length equals 14 residues. The CDR3 sequence: CASSAGQTSYEQYF. As DNA, the CDR3 is TGTGCCAGCAGTGCGGGACAGACCTCCTACGAGCAGTACTTC.

CDR3 region: CASSQDRQGRSEAFF. CDR3 nucleotides: TGTGCCAGCAGCCAAGATCGGCAGGGGCGATCTGAAGCTTTCTTT. V gene TRBV4-2 combines with J gene TRBJ1-1, with a tentative D call TRBD1 (6 bases). V lost 0 bases and J lost 6, with 14 bases in between. The CDR3 runs 15 residues. CDR1 and CDR2 (germline): LGHNA, YNFKEQ.